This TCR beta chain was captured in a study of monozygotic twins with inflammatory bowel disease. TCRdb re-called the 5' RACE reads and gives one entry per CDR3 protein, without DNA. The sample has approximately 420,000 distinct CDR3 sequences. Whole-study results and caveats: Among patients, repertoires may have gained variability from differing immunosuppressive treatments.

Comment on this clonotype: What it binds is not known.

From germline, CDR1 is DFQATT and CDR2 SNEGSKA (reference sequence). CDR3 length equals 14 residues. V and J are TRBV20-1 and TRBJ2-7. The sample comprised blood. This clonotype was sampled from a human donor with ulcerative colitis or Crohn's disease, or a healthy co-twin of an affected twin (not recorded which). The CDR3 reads CSARDTNWGSEQYF.